This passage covers 31 T cell receptor beta chains from one sample sequenced in a study of neurological immune-mediated disorders. MiXCR was run by TCRdb on the 5' RACE reads, yielding one entry per CDR3 protein. The sample shows some 83,000 distinct CDR3 sequences, around 2.6% of them seen only once. Sequenced input: PBMCs. These receptors all stem from a woman younger than 45 with multiple sclerosis.

The sample holds many counts of this clonotype. The V and J genes are TRBV12-3 or TRBV12-4 and TRBJ1-2; D call uncertain. Trimming cost V 7 bases and J 4 bases, with 13 bases left between them. This CDR3 has 13 residues. The CDR3 spells CASTAAAAYGYTF. CDR3 in DNA: TGTGCCAGCACCGCGGCGGCCGCCTATGGCTACACCTTC.

The table lists this clonotype with many counts. The chain joins TRBV18 to TRBJ2-1, with D perhaps matching TRBD1 or TRBD2 (5 bases each). Germline CDR1 is KGHSH and CDR2 is LQKENI. V was trimmed by 2 bases and J by 9 bases, leaving 5 bases between them. This CDR3 has 11 amino acids. CDR3 nucleotide sequence: TGTGCCAGCTCACCAGGGGGTGAGCAGTTCTTC. Its translation: CASSPGGEQFF.

This clonotype came up many times. This rearrangement joins TRBV10-3 to TRBJ2-1; unclear D gene. The CDR3 extends over 13 amino acids. Trimming removed 3 bases at V and 5 bases at J, with 8 bases between. Germline V lookup: CDR1 ENHRY, CDR2 SYGVKD. Written as DNA, the CDR3 is TGTGCCATCAGTGATAGGGCCGACAATGAGCAGTTCTTC. It encodes CAISDRADNEQFF.

There are many counts of this clonotype. V and J are TRBV20-1 and TRBJ1-5; possibly TRBD1 for D (5 bases). The CDR3 is 14 amino acids. V lost 3 bases to trimming and J lost 7 bases, with 16 bases between them. Per the germline V gene, CDR1 is DFQATT and CDR2 is SNEGSKA (reference sequence). The CDR3 spells CSASGTGEGQPQHF. DNA for the CDR3: TGCAGTGCTAGTGGTACGGGAGAGGGGCAGCCCCAGCATTTT.

This clonotype was seen at least ten times. The chain couples TRBV10-3 to TRBJ2-7; D may be TRBD2 (7 bases). The V end was cut by 11 bases, the J end by 6 bases, with 17 bases between. Germline CDR1 is ENHRY and CDR2 is SYGVKD. The CDR3 runs to 12 residues. CDR3 loop: CAHRGAGVEQYF. DNA of the CDR3: TGTGCCCATAGGGGGGCGGGGGTCGAGCAGTACTTC.

At least ten counts were recorded for this clonotype. J is TRBJ2-7 and V is TRBV20-1; D may correspond to TRBD1 or TRBD2 (7 bases each). The CDR3 is 14 amino acids. The V gene lost 0 bases and the J gene lost 2 bases, with 11 bases spanning the gap. Germline CDR1 reads DFQATT; CDR2 reads SNEGSKA (reference sequence). CDR3 in DNA: TGCAGTGCTAGAGACTCAGGGGGGGCCTACGAGCAGTACTTC. Amino acids: CSARDSGGAYEQYF.

This clonotype was seen repeatedly, ten times or more. This chain's CDR3 is CSVEPRPYNEQFF. The CDR3 DNA reads as TGCAGTGTCGAACCTAGACCCTACAATGAGCAGTTCTTC. The chain joins TRBV20-1 to TRBJ2-1; D not certain. V dropped 7 bases and J dropped 2 bases, with 12 bases sitting between them. The CDR3 consists of 13 residues. CDR1 and CDR2 from the germline V gene are DFQATT and SNEGSKA (reference sequence).

This clonotype was counted at least ten times. This chain uses TRBV29-1 with TRBJ2-7; weak D call: TRBD2 (5 bases). V shed 3 bases and J shed 5 bases, with 11 bases lying between them. The germline V gene encodes CDR1 SQVTM and CDR2 ANQGSEA. The CDR3 contains 12 residues. This CDR3 reads CSVDVGRHEQYF. In DNA form, the CDR3 reads TGCAGCGTTGACGTTGGGAGACACGAGCAGTACTTC.

This clonotype has a count of ten or more. The CDR3 here is CSARTSSGNTIYF. The CDR3, as DNA: TGCAGTGCTAGGACCAGCTCTGGAAACACCATATATTTT. The gene calls are TRBV20-1 and TRBJ1-3; no clear D gene. CDR1 and CDR2 (germline): DFQATT, SNEGSKA (reference sequence). V dropped 3 bases and J dropped 0 bases, with 6 bases sitting between them. This CDR3 has 13 residues.

This clonotype was seen many times. The chain is built from TRBV28 and TRBJ2-7; TRBD2 matches 11 bases. This CDR3 has 16 residues. The V gene's germline CDR1 is MDHEN and CDR2 SYDVKM. V trimming: 5 bases; J trimming: 4 bases; junction bases outside the gene matches: 10. Written as DNA, the CDR3 is TGTGCCAGCAGTGAATCGGGACTAGCGGAATTATACGAGCAGTACTTC. Its translation: CASSESGLAELYEQYF.

This clonotype was recorded many times. Compared with germline, one end of the junction differs, possibly owing to a read error. The V call is TRBV20-1, the J call TRBJ2-3; D not resolved. The CDR3 length is 12 residues. Germline V lookup: CDR1 DFQATT, CDR2 SNEGSKA (reference sequence). CDR3 protein: CSARGQTKHESF. In nucleotides, the CDR3 is TGCAGTGCTAGAGGCCAGACCAAGCATGAGAGTTTT.

This clonotype has at least ten counts. The chain uses TRBV7-2 and TRBJ2-1; D remains ambiguous. Germline-derived CDR1 and CDR2 are SGHTA and FQGNSA. With 5 bases removed from V and 2 bases from J, the gap between germline ends came to 7 bases. CDR3 size: 13 residues. Here the CDR3 reads CASSPRPYNEQFF. In nucleotides, the CDR3 is TGTGCCAGCAGCCCCCGTCCCTACAATGAGCAGTTCTTC.

On this clonotype itself: A read error may produce the germline difference seen at one junction end. This chain uses TRBV27 with TRBJ1-6, with TRBD1 matching 7 bases. This CDR3 has 16 residues. The germline V gene has CDR1 MNHEY and CDR2 SMNVEV (reference sequence). CDR3 nucleotides: TGTGCCAGCAGTTTAGAGGGGGCTAACGGTAATTCAACCCTCAACTTT. Its protein product is CASSLEGANGNSTLNF.

This clonotype came up many times. V and J are TRBV7-8 and TRBJ1-1; 7 bases line up with TRBD1. There are 14 residues in the CDR3. Looked up from germline, CDR1 is SGHVS and CDR2 is FQNEAQ. Trimming cost V 1 base and J 7 bases; bases outside gene matches: 6. The CDR3 is CASSLEPQGFEAFF. DNA of the CDR3: TGTGCCAGCAGCTTAGAACCACAGGGGTTTGAAGCTTTCTTT.

This clonotype was seen at least ten times. The chain employs TRBV5-1 and TRBJ2-7, with 8 bases identical to TRBD1. Trimming at V came to 4 bases and at J to 0 bases, leaving 6 bases not matched to a gene. The CDR3 totals 15 residues. Germline V CDR1 and CDR2: SGHRS, YFSETQ. For the CDR3, the DNA is TGCGCCAGCAGCACGGGACAGGACAGCTCCTACGAGCAGTACTTC. It codes for CASSTGQDSSYEQYF.

This chain joins TRBV9 and TRBJ2-5; D is unresolved. The CDR3 has 15 residues. Germline-derived CDR1 and CDR2 are SGDLS and YYNGEE. Trimming removed 0 bases from V and 5 bases from J, with 14 bases in between. The CDR3 coding sequence is TGTGCCAGCAGCGTAGCGGCAGGTTTGGTCGAGACCCAGTACTTC. Translated: CASSVAAGLVETQYF.

The sample holds many counts of this clonotype. The chain links TRBV28 to TRBJ2-1; D may correspond to TRBD1 or TRBD2 (6 bases each). Germline values: CDR1 MDHEN, CDR2 SYDVKM. The V gene lost 4 bases and the J gene lost 6 bases, with 25 bases spanning the gap. The CDR3 runs to 18 residues. This CDR3 is CASSSQTGLRLEFNEQFF. CDR3 sequence (DNA): TGTGCCAGCAGTTCCCAGACAGGTTTGAGACTAGAATTCAATGAGCAGTTCTTC.

This clonotype occurred many times. J is TRBJ2-1 and V is TRBV5-1; D is tentatively TRBD1 or TRBD2 (6 bases each). The CDR3 sequence is 18 residues long. V gave up 0 bases and J gave up 7 bases, with 23 bases separating them. Germline V gene sequence: CDR1 SGHRS, CDR2 YFSETQ. The CDR3: CASSLDTGQRRDHNEQFF. DNA of the CDR3: TGCGCCAGCAGCTTGGACACAGGACAGAGGCGGGATCATAATGAGCAGTTCTTC.

This clonotype was seen at least ten times. V is TRBV7-9 and J is TRBJ2-1, with D possibly being TRBD2 (5 bases). Trimming took off 5 bases at V and 9 bases at J, with 14 bases between the two ends. The germline CDR1 and CDR2 sequences are SEHNR and FQNEAQ (reference sequence). The CDR3 sequence is 13 residues long. The CDR3 sequence: CASSREDFGEQFF. The CDR3, as DNA: TGTGCCAGCAGCCGGGAAGATTTCGGTGAGCAGTTCTTC.

There are many counts of this clonotype. This chain uses TRBV25-1 with TRBJ1-2; the D is unclear. The CDR3 runs to 14 residues. V lost 4 bases, J lost 2 bases, and 11 bases lay in between. The germline CDR1 and CDR2 sequences are MGHDK and SYGVNS. CDR3 in amino acids: CASSGIGLNYGYTF. The CDR3 nucleotides are TGTGCCAGCAGTGGTATAGGGCTAAACTATGGCTACACCTTC.

This clonotype was seen many times. The CDR3 reads CSVGDRGGEQYF. The CDR3, as DNA: TGCAGCGTTGGGGACAGGGGAGGTGAGCAGTACTTC. The rearrangement joins TRBV29-1 to TRBJ2-7; TRBD1 matches at 10 bases. This CDR3 has 12 residues. The V gene's germline CDR1 is SQVTM and CDR2 ANQGSEA. The trim removed 4 bases at V and 7 bases at J, leaving 4 bases unmatched.

This clonotype appeared many times. The chain employs TRBV3-1 and TRBJ2-5, with D unresolved. The V end was cut by 2 bases, the J end by 1 base, with 11 bases between. This CDR3 has 15 residues. The germline V gene has CDR1 LGHDT and CDR2 YNNKEL (reference sequence). This CDR3 reads CASSQLSESQETQYF. The CDR3 region has the DNA TGTGCCAGCAGCCAACTTTCTGAAAGCCAAGAGACCCAGTACTTC.

This clonotype was observed at least ten times. This chain connects TRBV20-1 to TRBJ1-5; 10 bases map to TRBD1. The CDR3 totals 16 residues. Germline CDR1 reads DFQATT; CDR2 reads SNEGSKA (reference sequence). Trimming cost V 4 bases and J 1 base; bases outside gene matches: 7. The CDR3 reads CSATDWTGGSNQPQHF. DNA for the CDR3: TGCAGTGCTACGGACTGGACAGGGGGGAGCAATCAGCCCCAGCATTTT.

This clonotype was observed a handful of times. One end of the junction varies from germline; a read error may be responsible. The rearrangement links TRBV6-2 or TRBV6-3 to TRBJ1-6; TRBD1 is a possible D gene (5 bases). The CDR3 consists of 14 residues. The germline CDR1 and CDR2 sequences are MNHEY and SVGEGT. Here the CDR3 reads CASSLGHLLSPLHF. The DNA of the CDR3 is TGTGCCAGCAGCCTCGGACACCTACTGTCACCCCTACACTTT.

This clonotype occurred many times. The chain employs TRBV7-2 and TRBJ1-3; D is ambiguous. Germline V lookup: CDR1 SGHTA, CDR2 FQGNSA. This CDR3 is built from 12 residues. Trimming removed 2 bases from V and 4 bases from J, with 3 bases in between. The CDR3 is CASSLPGNTIYF. As DNA, the CDR3 is TGTGCCAGCAGCTTACCGGGAAACACCATATATTTT.

This clonotype was counted many times. The chain couples TRBV5-1 to TRBJ2-1; TRBD1 might be the D (6 bases). This CDR3 is 12 amino acids long. Germline V gives CDR1 SGHRS, CDR2 YFSETQ. Trimming removed 4 bases at V and 8 bases at J, with 10 bases between. CDR3 coding DNA: TGCGCCAGCAGCGTACAGGGCCATGAGCAGTTCTTC. Translated: CASSVQGHEQFF.

This clonotype appeared many times. The J gene is TRBJ1-5, the V gene TRBV4-3; D is uncertain. The CDR3 has 17 residues. V lost 0 bases and J lost 1, with 13 bases in between. Germline V gene lookup returns CDR1 LGHNA and CDR2 YSLEER. The CDR3 region is CASSQDYRPLSNQPQHF. The CDR3 DNA sequence: TGCGCCAGCAGCCAAGATTATAGACCGTTAAGCAATCAGCCCCAGCATTTT.

This clonotype was observed at least ten times. Here the CDR3 DNA reads TGTGCCAGCTCACCACGTAATTTGGAGGCTGAAGCTTTCTTT. Residues: CASSPRNLEAEAFF. V and J are TRBV18 and TRBJ1-1; D uncertain. The V gene's germline CDR1 is KGHSH and CDR2 LQKENI. The CDR3 contains 14 residues. The V end was cut by 1 base, the J end by 6 bases, with 12 bases between.

This clonotype was seen at least ten times. The rearrangement uses TRBV3-1 and TRBJ2-2; possibly TRBD1 for D (6 bases). V dropped 1 base and J dropped 0 bases, with 15 bases sitting between them. The CDR3 is 18 residues long. Germline CDR1 and CDR2: LGHDT and YNNKEL (reference sequence). CDR3 protein: CASSQGGYWTANTGELFF. The CDR3 region has the DNA TGTGCCAGCAGCCAAGGCGGTTACTGGACAGCGAACACCGGGGAGCTGTTTTTT. Variable domain in full (rest from reference TRBV3-1 and TRBJ2-2): DTAVSQTPKYLVTQMGNDKSIKCEQNLGHDTMYWYKQDSKKFLKIMFSYNNKELIINETVPNRFSPKSPDKAHLNLHINSLELGDSAVYFCASSQGGYWTANTGELFFGEGSRLTVL.

This clonotype came up many times. This sequence joins TRBV11-2 and TRBJ2-3; D gene unclear. The CDR3 covers 15 residues. CDR1 and CDR2 (germline): SGHAT, FQNNGV. The V and J ends lost 3 bases and 1 base respectively, with 11 bases between them. This chain's CDR3 is CASSFGASGTDTQYF. The CDR3 DNA reads TGTGCCAGCAGCTTCGGAGCGTCTGGCACAGATACGCAGTATTTT.

This clonotype has only a few counts. This may come from a read error, since a much larger clone is one base off. This chain uses TRBV7-8 with TRBJ1-5; D gene ambiguous. This CDR3 is built from 14 residues. CDR1 SGHVS and CDR2 FQNEAQ come from the germline V gene. The CDR3 loop reads CASSFYGTDQPQNF. The CDR3 region has the DNA TGTGCCAGCAGCTTCTACGGAACCGATCAGCCCCAGAATTTT. Supplemented by reference TRBV7-8 and TRBJ1-5, the full variable domain reads GAGVSQSPRYKVAKRGQDVALRCDPISGHVSLFWYQQALGQGPEFLTYFQNEAQLDKSGLPSDRFFAERPEGSVSTLKIQRTQQEDSAVYLCASSFYGTDQPQNFGDGTRLSIL.